Below are 27 T cell receptor beta chains sequenced from a single sample in a study of radiotherapy plus CTLA-4 blockade in lung cancer. Clones were sequenced by immunoSEQ multiplex PCR, and TCRdb holds only the in-frame ones, with some missing. Of 15,000 or so clones in the sample, roughly 70% were seen once. The source material was peripheral blood, sampled from a patient treated with radiotherapy plus ipilimumab. The receptors derive from a human donor with non-small cell lung cancer whose response to radiotherapy plus ipilimumab could not be evaluated.

Written as DNA, the CDR3 is TGTGCCAGCAGCTTAAGGGGGGGGATTTTGAACACCGGGGAGCTGTTTTTT. Its protein product is CASSLRGGILNTGELFF. The chain has TRBV7-3 and TRBJ2-2, with 7 bases aligning to TRBD2. Losses at the gene ends were 1 base for V and 1 base for J; bases not matched to a gene: 6. There are 17 residues in the CDR3. Germline-derived CDR1 and CDR2 are SGHTA and FQGTGA. The whole variable domain, filled in from reference TRBV7-3 and TRBJ2-2, reads GAGVSQTPSNKVTEKGKYVELRCDPISGHTALYWYRQSLGQGPEFLIYFQGTGAADDSGLPNDRFFAVRPEGSVSTLKIQRTERGDSAVYLCASSLRGGILNTGELFFGEGSRLTVL.

The rearrangement joins TRBV5-5 to TRBJ2-7; perhaps TRBD1 as D (5 bases). Between the trimmed V and J ends, which lost 0 bases and 3 bases, there was a span of 7 bases. CDR1 is SGHKS and CDR2 is YYEKEE in the germline V gene (reference sequence). The CDR3 loop spans 13 amino acids. The CDR3: CASSLGQFYEQYF. In nucleotides, the CDR3 is TGTGCCAGCAGCTTGGGACAGTTCTACGAGCAGTACTTC.

The V call is TRBV6-6, the J call TRBJ2-5, with a weak D call TRBD2 (7 bases). With 2 bases removed from V and 5 bases from J, the gap between germline ends came to 12 bases. This CDR3 spans 14 amino acids. Germline V gene lookup returns CDR1 MNHNY and CDR2 SVGAGI (reference sequence). This CDR3 is CASSYLGGGETQYF. The CDR3 DNA sequence: TGTGCCAGCAGTTACCTAGGGGGAGGGGAGACCCAGTACTTC.

The rearrangement links TRBV6-5 to TRBJ1-2; D is perhaps TRBD1 (5 bases). Looked up from germline, CDR1 is MNHEY and CDR2 is SVGAGI. V lost 7 bases to trimming and J lost 4 bases, with 13 bases between them. This CDR3 is 13 amino acids long. CDR3 protein: CASKGRASYGYTF. The CDR3 nucleotides are TGTGCCAGCAAAGGCAGGGCCTCCTATGGCTACACCTTC.

The chain couples TRBV7-3 to TRBJ1-6; 7 nucleotides line up with TRBD1. Unmatched junction bases numbered 4, after V lost 5 bases and J lost 6 bases. Germline CDR1 and CDR2: SGHTA and FQGTGA. CDR3 length equals 14 residues. The CDR3 loop is CASSQTGTNSPLHF. The CDR3 DNA follows: TGTGCCAGCAGCCAGACAGGGACTAATTCACCCCTCCACTTT.

The count of this clone is one. The rearrangement joins TRBV10-3 to TRBJ1-1, with D unresolved. The CDR3 loop spans 13 amino acids. V lost 11 bases and J 0 bases, leaving 13 bases between the germline ends. Germline CDR1 ENHRY, CDR2 SYGVKD. The CDR3 sequence: CALRADLNTEAFF. The CDR3 nucleotides read TGTGCCCTCCGCGCGGATTTGAACACTGAAGCTTTCTTT.

The V and J genes are TRBV11-2 and TRBJ2-2; TRBD1 agrees at 7 bases. V was pared by 5 bases and J by 0 bases, with 9 bases of the junction left unmatched. CDR3 length equals 17 residues. CDR1 and CDR2 (germline): SGHAT, FQNNGV. The chain's CDR3 is CASSRSSGTANTGELFF. Written as DNA, the CDR3 is TGTGCCAGCAGCCGAAGCTCCGGGACAGCGAACACCGGGGAGCTGTTTTTT.

The rearrangement links TRBV5-1 to TRBJ2-7, with 7 bases lining up with TRBD1. The CDR3 totals 14 residues. V shed 2 bases and J 3 bases; nucleotides not matched to a gene: 5. The germline gives CDR1 SGHRS, CDR2 YFSETQ. The CDR3 here is CASSFGTEGYEQYF. DNA of the CDR3: TGCGCCAGCAGCTTCGGGACAGAAGGCTACGAGCAGTACTTC.

The rearrangement joins TRBV6-1 to TRBJ1-2; D ambiguous. V gave up 9 bases and J gave up 0 bases, with 11 bases separating them. CDR3 length equals 13 residues. In germline, CDR1 is MNHNS, CDR2 SASEGT. CDR3 DNA: TGTGCCAGTCGCCTATTAGCTAACTATGGCTACACCTTC. Protein sequence: CASRLLANYGYTF.

The chain carries TRBV2 and TRBJ2-7; TRBD1 matches 10 bases. The length of the CDR3 is 12 residues. Germline CDR1 is SNHLY and CDR2 is FYNNEI. V was pared by 11 bases and J by 7 bases, with 8 bases of the junction left unmatched. As DNA, the CDR3 is TGTGCCTGCCGACAGGGGGCCGCTGAGCAGTACTTC. This sequence encodes CACRQGAAEQYF.

The chain has TRBV30 and TRBJ2-3, with 8 nucleotides matching TRBD1. Per the germline V gene, CDR1 is GTSNPN and CDR2 is SVGIG (reference sequence). CDR3 length equals 14 residues. The junction had 6 bases not matched to a gene; V was cut back by 4 bases and J by 3 bases. The CDR3, as DNA: TGTGCCTGGACTGGACAGGGCCTTACAGATACGCAGTATTTT. Translating gives CAWTGQGLTDTQYF.

This chain joins TRBV11-2 and TRBJ2-5, with D perhaps matching TRBD2 (5 bases). The CDR3 loop spans 14 amino acids. Per the germline V gene, CDR1 is SGHAT and CDR2 is FQNNGV. Trimming took 5 bases from V and 0 from J, leaving 10 bases between them. The CDR3 DNA follows: TGTGCCAGCAGCCTCGGGATATACCAAGAGACCCAGTACTTC. Its protein is CASSLGIYQETQYF.

The chain couples TRBV25-1 to TRBJ1-5; no clear D gene. The length of the CDR3 is 14 residues. Looked up from germline, CDR1 is MGHDK and CDR2 is SYGVNS. V gave up 3 bases and J gave up 4 bases, with 10 bases separating them. CDR3 amino acids: CASSDLGTNQPQHF. CDR3 nucleotide sequence: TGTGCCAGCAGTGACTTGGGCACTAATCAGCCCCAGCATTTT.

The chain employs TRBV10-3 and TRBJ1-5; 9 nucleotides align to TRBD1. Trimming removed 2 bases from V and 3 bases from J; junction bases left unmatched: 2. The CDR3 covers 15 residues. Germline V gene data show CDR1 as ENHRY and CDR2 as SYGVKD. In DNA, the CDR3 is TGTGCCATCAGTGAGACAGGGGGCAACAATCAGCCCCAGCATTTT. Translated: CAISETGGNNQPQHF.

This clone is medium-sized in the sample. This chain links TRBV2 with TRBJ2-2, with D perhaps matching TRBD1 (5 bases). The germline V gene encodes CDR1 SNHLY and CDR2 FYNNEI. The length of the CDR3 is 13 residues. V lost 8 bases, J lost 2 bases, and 9 bases lay in between. DNA of the CDR3: TGTGCCAGCGCGGACACAAACACCGGGGAGCTGTTTTTT. Protein product: CASADTNTGELFF.

The chain couples TRBV4-1 to TRBJ2-2, with a tentative D call TRBD2 (5 bases). V lost 1 base, J lost 4 bases, and 7 bases lay in between. Germline V lookup: CDR1 MGHRA, CDR2 YSYEKL. This CDR3 spans 14 amino acids. DNA of the CDR3: TGCGCCAGCAGCCAAGTGGGGAGCACCGGGGAGCTGTTTTTT. This codes for CASSQVGSTGELFF.

This rearrangement joins TRBV6-5 to TRBJ1-2; 10 positions agree with TRBD1. Looked up from germline, CDR1 is MNHEY and CDR2 is SVGAGI. The CDR3 is 13 residues long. Trimming removed 8 bases from V and 11 bases from J; junction bases left unmatched: 11. The CDR3 spells CASSSGTGVGYTF. As DNA, the CDR3 is TGTGCCAGCTCATCCGGGACAGGGGTAGGATACACCTTC.

The chain couples TRBV7-6 to TRBJ2-1; TRBD2 aligns across 14 bases. V gave up 1 base and J gave up 4 bases; unmatched junction bases: 3. The CDR3 consists of 17 residues. Germline V gives CDR1 SGHVS, CDR2 FNYEAQ. CDR3 nucleotides: TGTGCCAGCAGCTTAGAGACTAGCGGGGGGGCTTACAATGAGCAGTTCTTC. It yields the protein CASSLETSGGAYNEQFF.

The gene calls are TRBV5-1 and TRBJ2-3, with 7 bases that match TRBD2. Losses at the gene ends were 3 bases for V and 1 base for J; bases not matched to a gene: 5. The CDR3 is 15 residues long. Germline V gene lookup returns CDR1 SGHRS and CDR2 YFSETQ. CDR3 DNA: TGCGCCAGCAGCTCCTGGGGAGGGCGCACAGATACGCAGTATTTT. This encodes CASSSWGGRTDTQYF.

The V and J genes are TRBV29-1 and TRBJ1-1, with 8 nucleotides matching TRBD1. The CDR3 extends over 12 amino acids. The germline CDR1 and CDR2 sequences are SQVTM and ANQGSEA. Losses at the gene ends were 6 bases for V and 4 bases for J; bases not matched to a gene: 4. The CDR3: CSVGTGSTEAFF. The CDR3 DNA is TGCAGCGTCGGGACAGGCTCCACTGAAGCTTTCTTT.

The chain is built from TRBV28 and TRBJ2-2; D may be TRBD2 (6 bases). This CDR3 is 15 amino acids long. The V end was cut by 6 bases, the J end by 1 base, with 12 bases between. Germline CDR1 is MDHEN and CDR2 is SYDVKM. CDR3 bases: TGTGCCAGCAGACCTGGGACTCTGAACACCGGGGAGCTGTTTTTT. This gives the protein CASRPGTLNTGELFF.

This chain joins TRBV27 and TRBJ1-4; possible D gene TRBD1, 5 bases. Per germline, CDR1 MNHEY and CDR2 SMNVEV (reference sequence). Deletions cut 1 base from V and 0 bases from J, with 12 bases between. The CDR3 length is 17 residues. This CDR3 reads CASSLWGDPPTNEKLFF. In nucleotides, the CDR3 is TGTGCCAGCAGTTTATGGGGGGACCCCCCAACTAATGAAAAACTGTTTTTT.

V gene TRBV18 combines with J gene TRBJ1-1; D is ambiguous. Trimming pared 2 bases from V and 0 bases from J, leaving 10 bases between. Germline V CDR1 and CDR2: KGHSH, LQKENI. This CDR3 comprises 15 residues. CDR3 residues: CASSPGQAMNTEAFF. CDR3 coding DNA: TGTGCCAGCTCACCAGGGCAGGCAATGAACACTGAAGCTTTCTTT. The variable domain in full, completed from reference TRBV18 and TRBJ1-1, reads NAGVMQNPRHLVRRRGQEARLRCSPMKGHSHVYWYRQLPEEGLKFMVYLQKENIIDESGMPKERFSAEFPKEGPSILRIQQVVRGDSAAYFCASSPGQAMNTEAFFGQGTRLTVV.

The gene calls are TRBV5-1 and TRBJ1-2, with 7 bases aligning to TRBD1. This CDR3 contains 15 residues. The V segment lost 3 bases and the J segment 6 bases; nucleotides outside the gene matches: 11. Germline CDR1 and CDR2: SGHRS and YFSETQ. CDR3 residues: CASSSKGGQVDGYTF. CDR3 bases: TGCGCCAGCAGCTCGAAAGGAGGACAGGTGGATGGCTACACCTTC.

This clone was found once. The chain carries TRBV7-9 and TRBJ1-2; 7 bases match TRBD1. CDR1 is SEHNR and CDR2 is FQNEAQ in the germline V gene (reference sequence). This CDR3 has 16 amino acids. V was clipped by 1 base and J by 4 bases; unmatched bases: 9. CDR3 sequence reads: CASSLGGGGDFYGYTF. The CDR3 region has the DNA TGTGCCAGCAGCTTAGGAGGGGGCGGTGATTTCTATGGCTACACCTTC.

The chain uses TRBV7-3 and TRBJ2-2, with TRBD1 identical over 8 bases. This CDR3 has 17 amino acids. V shed 2 bases, J shed 7 bases, and the junction held 12 bases outside the gene matches. Germline V gene lookup returns CDR1 SGHTA and CDR2 FQGTGA. This CDR3 is CASSLSKFGQGGGELFF. CDR3 sequence (DNA): TGTGCCAGCAGCTTATCTAAATTTGGACAGGGAGGCGGGGAGCTGTTTTTT.

This sequence joins TRBV7-9 and TRBJ2-5, with 8 bases aligning to TRBD1. The V segment lost 3 bases and the J segment 7 bases; nucleotides outside the gene matches: 13. Germline V CDR1 and CDR2: SEHNR, FQNEAQ (reference sequence). The CDR3 contains 16 residues. The chain's CDR3 is CASSFGQGPLPGTQYF. CDR3 bases: TGTGCCAGCAGCTTCGGACAGGGACCACTCCCGGGGACCCAGTACTTC. The whole variable domain, filled in from reference TRBV7-9 and TRBJ2-5, reads DTGVSQNPRHKITKRGQNVTFRCDPISEHNRLYWYRQTLGQGPEFLTYFQNEAQLEKSRLLSDRFSAERPKGSFSTLEIQRTEQGDSAMYLCASSFGQGPLPGTQYFGPGTRLLVL.